This T cell receptor beta chain stems from a study of blood T cell repertoires in COVID-19. About the study: The analysed material was cDNA or gDNA that came from T cells, B-cell-depleted T cells, or PBMCs.

Generated by immunoSEQ multiplex PCR, the TCRdb table keeps only in-frame clones and is missing some. The top ten hold just under 7.5% of the sample, which has approximately 350,000 clones, about nine tenths seen once. Trimming took 4 bases from V and 0 from J, leaving 9 bases between them. The CDR3 extends over 14 amino acids. The germline V gene has CDR1 GTSNPN and CDR2 SVGIG (reference sequence). A Seattle source enrolled patients during active infection and followed them longitudinally. Sequenced sample: peripheral blood. The TCR was taken from a woman between 65 and 79 years old with COVID-19, enrolled during active disease. V and J are TRBV30 and TRBJ1-4; D is perhaps TRBD1 (6 bases). The DNA for the CDR3 is TGTGCCTGGAATGAGGGGGCAACTAATGAAAAACTGTTTTTT. Translated, it gives CAWNEGATNEKLFF.